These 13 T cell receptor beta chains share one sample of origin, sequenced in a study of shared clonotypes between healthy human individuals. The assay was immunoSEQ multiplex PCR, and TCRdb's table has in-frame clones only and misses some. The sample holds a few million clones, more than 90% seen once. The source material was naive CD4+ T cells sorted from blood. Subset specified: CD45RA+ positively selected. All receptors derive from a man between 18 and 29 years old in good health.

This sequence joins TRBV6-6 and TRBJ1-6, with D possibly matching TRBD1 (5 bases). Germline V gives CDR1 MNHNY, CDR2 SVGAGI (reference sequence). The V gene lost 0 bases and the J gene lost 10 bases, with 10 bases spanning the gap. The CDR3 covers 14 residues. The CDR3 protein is CASSYSIGGSPLHF. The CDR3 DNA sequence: TGTGCCAGCAGTTACTCGATTGGGGGATCACCCCTCCACTTT.

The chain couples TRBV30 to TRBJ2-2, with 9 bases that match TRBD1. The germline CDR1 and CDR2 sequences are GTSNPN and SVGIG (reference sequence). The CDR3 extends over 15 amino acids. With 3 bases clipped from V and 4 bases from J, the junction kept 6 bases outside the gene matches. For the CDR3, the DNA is TGTGCCTGGAGCGGGCCACAGGGGGCCACCGGGGAGCTGTTTTTT. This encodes CAWSGPQGATGELFF.

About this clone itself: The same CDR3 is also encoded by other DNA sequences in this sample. The DNA of the CDR3 is TGCGCCAGCAGCCCAGACGGGGCCTCTGGAAACACCATATATTTT. This codes for CASSPDGASGNTIYF. The chain uses TRBV5-1 and TRBJ1-3; TRBD1 might be the D (5 bases). The CDR3 contains 15 residues. Per germline, CDR1 SGHRS and CDR2 YFSETQ. Deletions cut 4 bases from V and 0 bases from J, with 11 bases between.

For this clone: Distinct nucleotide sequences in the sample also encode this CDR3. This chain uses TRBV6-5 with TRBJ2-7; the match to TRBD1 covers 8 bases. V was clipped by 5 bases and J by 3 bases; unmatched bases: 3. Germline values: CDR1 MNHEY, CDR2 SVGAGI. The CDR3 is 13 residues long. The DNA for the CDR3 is TGTGCCAGCAGTAGGACAGGGAACTACGAGCAGTACTTC. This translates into CASSRTGNYEQYF.

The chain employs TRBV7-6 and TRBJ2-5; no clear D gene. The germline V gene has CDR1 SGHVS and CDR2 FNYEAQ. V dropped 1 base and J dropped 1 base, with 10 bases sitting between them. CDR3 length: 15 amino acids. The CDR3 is CASSLGGRIQETQYF. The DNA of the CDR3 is TGTGCCAGCAGCTTAGGCGGACGGATCCAAGAGACCCAGTACTTC.

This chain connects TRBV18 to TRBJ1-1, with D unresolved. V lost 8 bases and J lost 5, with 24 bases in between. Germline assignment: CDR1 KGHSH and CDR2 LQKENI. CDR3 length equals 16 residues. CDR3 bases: TGTGCCAGCCAACCGTCTGCCGCACAAGGGAGGACTGAAGCTTTCTTT. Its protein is CASQPSAAQGRTEAFF.

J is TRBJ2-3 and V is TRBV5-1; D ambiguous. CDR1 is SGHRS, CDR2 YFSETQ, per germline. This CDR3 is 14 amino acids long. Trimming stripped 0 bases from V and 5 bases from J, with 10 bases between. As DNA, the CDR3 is TGCGCCAGCAGCTTGGGGGGATCGGAAGATACGCAGTATTTT. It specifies CASSLGGSEDTQYF.

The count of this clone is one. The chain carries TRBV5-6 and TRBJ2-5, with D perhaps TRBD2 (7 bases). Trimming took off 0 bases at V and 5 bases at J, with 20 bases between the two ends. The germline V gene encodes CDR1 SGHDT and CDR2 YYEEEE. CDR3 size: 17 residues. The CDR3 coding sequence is TGTGCCAGCAGCTTGGTCCGGCTCGGGGGGCCTGGGGAGACCCAGTACTTC. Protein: CASSLVRLGGPGETQYF. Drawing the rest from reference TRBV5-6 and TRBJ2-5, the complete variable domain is DAGVTQSPTHLIKTRGQQVTLRCSPKSGHDTVSWYQQALGQGPQFIFQYYEEEERQRGNFPDRFSGHQFPNYSSELNVNALLLGDSALYLCASSLVRLGGPGETQYFGPGTRLLVL.

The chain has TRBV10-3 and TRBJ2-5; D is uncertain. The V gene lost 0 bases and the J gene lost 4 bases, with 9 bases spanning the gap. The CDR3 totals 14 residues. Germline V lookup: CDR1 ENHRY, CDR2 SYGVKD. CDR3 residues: CAISESGWGETQYF. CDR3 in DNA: TGTGCCATCAGTGAGTCGGGTTGGGGAGAGACCCAGTACTTC.

CDR3 in amino acids: CAISRGTSGRAGELFF. CDR3 DNA sequence: TGTGCCATCAGTCGAGGGACTAGCGGGAGGGCCGGGGAGCTGTTTTTT. This rearrangement joins TRBV10-3 to TRBJ2-2; 16 nucleotides agree with TRBD2. The V gene's germline CDR1 is ENHRY and CDR2 SYGVKD. The V segment lost 5 bases and the J segment 6 bases; nucleotides outside the gene matches: 3. The CDR3 has 16 residues.

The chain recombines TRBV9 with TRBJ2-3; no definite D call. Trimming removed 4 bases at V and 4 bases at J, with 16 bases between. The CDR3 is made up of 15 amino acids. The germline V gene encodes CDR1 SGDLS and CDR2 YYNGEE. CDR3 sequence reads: CASSFRSASSDTQYF. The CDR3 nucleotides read TGTGCCAGCAGCTTCCGATCCGCTAGTTCAGATACGCAGTATTTT. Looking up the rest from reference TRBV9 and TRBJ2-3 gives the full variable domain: DSGVTQTPKHLITATGQRVTLRCSPRSGDLSVYWYQQSLDQGLQFLIQYYNGEERAKGNILERFSAQQFPDLHSELNLSSLELGDSALYFCASSFRSASSDTQYFGPGTRLTVL.

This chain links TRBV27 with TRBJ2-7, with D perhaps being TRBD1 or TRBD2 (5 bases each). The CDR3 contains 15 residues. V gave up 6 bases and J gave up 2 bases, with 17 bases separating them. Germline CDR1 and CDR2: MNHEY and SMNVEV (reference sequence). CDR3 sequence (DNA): TGTGCCAGCAGCCCGGGGCTATCGGGGACCTACGAGCAGTACTTC. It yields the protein CASSPGLSGTYEQYF.

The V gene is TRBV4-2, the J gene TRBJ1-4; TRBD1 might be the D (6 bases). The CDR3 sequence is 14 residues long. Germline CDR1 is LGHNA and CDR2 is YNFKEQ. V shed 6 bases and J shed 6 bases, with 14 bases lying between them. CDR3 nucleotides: TGTGCCAGCAGAAAGGGGGATACAGATGAAAAACTGTTTTTT. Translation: CASRKGDTDEKLFF.